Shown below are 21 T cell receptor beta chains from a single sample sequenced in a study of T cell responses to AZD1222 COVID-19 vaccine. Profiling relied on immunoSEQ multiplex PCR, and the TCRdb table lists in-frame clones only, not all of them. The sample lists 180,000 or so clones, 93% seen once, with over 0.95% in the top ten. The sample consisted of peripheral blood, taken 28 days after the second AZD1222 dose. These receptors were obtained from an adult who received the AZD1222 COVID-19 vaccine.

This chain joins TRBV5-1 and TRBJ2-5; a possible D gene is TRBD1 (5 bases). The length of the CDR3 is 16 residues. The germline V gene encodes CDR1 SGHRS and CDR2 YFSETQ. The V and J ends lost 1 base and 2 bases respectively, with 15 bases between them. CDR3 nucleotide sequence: TGCGCCAGCAGCTTGACAGGCCTGCCGAATCAAGAGACCCAGTACTTC. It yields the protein CASSLTGLPNQETQYF.

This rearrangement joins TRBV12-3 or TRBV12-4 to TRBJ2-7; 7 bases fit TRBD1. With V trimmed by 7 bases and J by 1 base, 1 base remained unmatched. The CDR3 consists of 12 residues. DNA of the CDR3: TGTGCCAGCAAGACAGGGTCCTACGAGCAGTACTTC. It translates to CASKTGSYEQYF.

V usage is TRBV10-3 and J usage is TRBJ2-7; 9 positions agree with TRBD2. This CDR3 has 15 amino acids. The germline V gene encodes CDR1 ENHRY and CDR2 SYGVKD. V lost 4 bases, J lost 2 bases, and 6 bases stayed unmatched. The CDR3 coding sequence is TGTGCCATCAGTGGGATAGCGGGGGTTACCTACGAGCAGTACTTC. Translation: CAISGIAGVTYEQYF.

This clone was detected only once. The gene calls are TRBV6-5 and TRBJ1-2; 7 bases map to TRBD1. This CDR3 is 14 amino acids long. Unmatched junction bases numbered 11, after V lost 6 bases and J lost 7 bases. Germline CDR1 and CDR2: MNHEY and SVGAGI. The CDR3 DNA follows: TGTGCCAGCAGAAGGGAAAACAGGGGTAGTGGCTACACCTTC. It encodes CASRRENRGSGYTF.

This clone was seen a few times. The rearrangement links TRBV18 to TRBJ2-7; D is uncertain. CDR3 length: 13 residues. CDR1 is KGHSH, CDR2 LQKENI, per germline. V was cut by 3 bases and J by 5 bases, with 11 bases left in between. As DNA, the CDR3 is TGTGCCAGCTCACCTAGACTCGAGGACGAGCAGTACTTC. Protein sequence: CASSPRLEDEQYF.

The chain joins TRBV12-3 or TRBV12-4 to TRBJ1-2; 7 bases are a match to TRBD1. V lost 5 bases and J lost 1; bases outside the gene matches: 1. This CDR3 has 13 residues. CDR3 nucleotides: TGTGCCAGCAGTGGGACAGTTAACTATGGCTACACCTTC. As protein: CASSGTVNYGYTF.

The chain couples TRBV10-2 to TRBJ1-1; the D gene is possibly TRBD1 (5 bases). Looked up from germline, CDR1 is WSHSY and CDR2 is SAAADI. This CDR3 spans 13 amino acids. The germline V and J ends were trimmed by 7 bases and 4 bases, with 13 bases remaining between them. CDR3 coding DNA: TGCGCCAGCAAGGCGGGGGGAAGCACTGAAGCTTTCTTT. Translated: CASKAGGSTEAFF.

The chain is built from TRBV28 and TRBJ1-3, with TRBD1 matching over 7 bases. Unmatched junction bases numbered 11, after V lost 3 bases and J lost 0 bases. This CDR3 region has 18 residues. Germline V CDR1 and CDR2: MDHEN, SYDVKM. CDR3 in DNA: TGTGCCAGCAGTTTGGGGACAGCCCATGCCCCCTCTGGAAACACCATATATTTT. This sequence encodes CASSLGTAHAPSGNTIYF.

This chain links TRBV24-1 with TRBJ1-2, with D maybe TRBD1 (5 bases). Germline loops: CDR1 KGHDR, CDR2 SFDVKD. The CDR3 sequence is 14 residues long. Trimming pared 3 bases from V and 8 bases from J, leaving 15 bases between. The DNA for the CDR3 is TGTGCCACCAGTGATCCCCGGGGGGGGTACGGCTACACCTTC. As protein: CATSDPRGGYGYTF.

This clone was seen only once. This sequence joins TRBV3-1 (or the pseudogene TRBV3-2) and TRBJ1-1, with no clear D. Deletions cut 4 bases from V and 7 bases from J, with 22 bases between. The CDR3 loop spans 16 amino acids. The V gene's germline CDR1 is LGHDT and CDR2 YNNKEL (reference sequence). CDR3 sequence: CASSPRRAASRVEAFF. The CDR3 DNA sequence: TGTGCCAGCAGCCCAAGGCGGGCCGCCTCCCGAGTTGAAGCTTTCTTT.

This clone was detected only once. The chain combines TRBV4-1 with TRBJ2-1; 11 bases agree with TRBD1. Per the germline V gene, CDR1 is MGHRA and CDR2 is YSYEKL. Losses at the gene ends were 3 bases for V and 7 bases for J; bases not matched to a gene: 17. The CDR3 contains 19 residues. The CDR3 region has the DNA TGCGCCAGCAGCCAGGGACAGGGGGAAAATATCCCCGAGGGGAATGAGCAGTTCTTC. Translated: CASSQGQGENIPEGNEQFF.

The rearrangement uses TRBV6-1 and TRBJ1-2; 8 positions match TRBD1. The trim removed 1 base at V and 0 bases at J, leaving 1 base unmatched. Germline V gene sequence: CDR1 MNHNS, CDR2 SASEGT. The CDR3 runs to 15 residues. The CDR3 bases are TGTGCCAGCAGTGAAGGGACAGGGACTAACTATGGCTACACCTTC. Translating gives CASSEGTGTNYGYTF.

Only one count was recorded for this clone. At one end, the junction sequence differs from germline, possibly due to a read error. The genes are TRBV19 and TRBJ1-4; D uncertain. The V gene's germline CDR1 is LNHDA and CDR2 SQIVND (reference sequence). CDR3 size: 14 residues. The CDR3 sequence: CTSKVYATNEKLFF. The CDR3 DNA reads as TGTACCAGTAAGGTCTACGCAACTAATGAAAAACTGTTTTTT.

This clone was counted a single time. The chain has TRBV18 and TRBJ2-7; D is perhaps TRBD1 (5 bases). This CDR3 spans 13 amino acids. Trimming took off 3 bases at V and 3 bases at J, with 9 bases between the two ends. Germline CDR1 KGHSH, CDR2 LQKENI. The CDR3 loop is CASSPGRDYEQYF. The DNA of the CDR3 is TGTGCCAGCTCACCTGGCAGGGACTACGAGCAGTACTTC.

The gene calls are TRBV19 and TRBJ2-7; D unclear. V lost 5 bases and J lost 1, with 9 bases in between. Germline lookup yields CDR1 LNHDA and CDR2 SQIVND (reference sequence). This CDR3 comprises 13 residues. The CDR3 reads CASSLGPSYEQYF. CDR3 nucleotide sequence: TGTGCCAGTAGTCTAGGTCCTTCCTACGAGCAGTACTTC.

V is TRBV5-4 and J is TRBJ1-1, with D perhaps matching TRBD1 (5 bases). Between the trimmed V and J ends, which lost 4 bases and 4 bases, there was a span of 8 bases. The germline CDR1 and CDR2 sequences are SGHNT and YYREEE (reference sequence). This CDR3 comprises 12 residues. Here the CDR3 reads CASSLDSTEAFF. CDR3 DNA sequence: TGTGCCAGCAGCCTCGACAGCACTGAAGCTTTCTTT.

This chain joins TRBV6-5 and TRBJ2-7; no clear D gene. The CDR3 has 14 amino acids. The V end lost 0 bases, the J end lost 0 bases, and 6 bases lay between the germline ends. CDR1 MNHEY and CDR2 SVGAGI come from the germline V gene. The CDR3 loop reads CASSYSVSSYEQYF. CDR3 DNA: TGTGCCAGCAGTTACTCCGTGAGCTCCTACGAGCAGTACTTC.

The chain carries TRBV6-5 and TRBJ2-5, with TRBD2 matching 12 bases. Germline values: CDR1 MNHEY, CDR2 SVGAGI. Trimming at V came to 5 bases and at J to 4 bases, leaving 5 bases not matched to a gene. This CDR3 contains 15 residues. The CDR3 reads CASSLRLAGVETQYF. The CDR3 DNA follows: TGTGCCAGCAGTCTTCGACTAGCGGGGGTAGAGACCCAGTACTTC.

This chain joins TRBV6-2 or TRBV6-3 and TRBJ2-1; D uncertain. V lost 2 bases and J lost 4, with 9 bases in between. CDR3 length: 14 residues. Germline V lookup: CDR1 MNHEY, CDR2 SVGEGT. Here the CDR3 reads CASSYAQEYNEQFF. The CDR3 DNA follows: TGTGCCAGCAGTTACGCGCAGGAATACAATGAGCAGTTCTTC.

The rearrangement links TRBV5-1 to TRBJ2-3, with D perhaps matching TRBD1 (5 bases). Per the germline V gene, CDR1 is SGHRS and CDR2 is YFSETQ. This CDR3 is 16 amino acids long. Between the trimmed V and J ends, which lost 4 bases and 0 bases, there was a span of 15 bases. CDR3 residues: CASSPPGRASTDTQYF. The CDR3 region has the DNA TGCGCCAGCAGCCCGCCCGGCAGGGCCAGCACAGATACGCAGTATTTT.

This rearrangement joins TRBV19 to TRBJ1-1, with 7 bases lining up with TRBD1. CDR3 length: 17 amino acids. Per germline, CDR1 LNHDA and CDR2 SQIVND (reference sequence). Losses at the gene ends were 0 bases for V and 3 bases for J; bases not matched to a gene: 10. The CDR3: CASSIDLFGQGDTEAFF. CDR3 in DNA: TGTGCCAGTAGTATAGATCTATTTGGGCAGGGGGACACTGAAGCTTTCTTT.